This T cell receptor beta chain was sequenced for a study of identical twins' blood T cells. Study at large: Some 12 libraries, six alpha and six beta, gave 50 million or so reads. General observations from the study: Twins shared more top CDR3 clonotypes than unrelated donors did. Shared CDR3 clonotype counts between two donors mainly tracked the product of their cloneset sizes, twins included.

CDR3 length: 14 residues. CDR1 is SNHLY and CDR2 is FYNNEI in the germline V gene. The trim removed 7 bases at V and 7 bases at J, leaving 6 bases unmatched. TCR cDNA libraries came from RNA via a modified published protocol. Each CDR3 protein is one row after TCRdb ran MiXCR on the 5' RACE reads. The sample holds fewer than 450,000 distinct CDR3 sequences; over 25% are singletons and the top ten take roughly 5.5%. Regarding this clonotype: Its antigen is as yet unknown.

The specimen was PBMCs. The rearrangement links TRBV2 to TRBJ1-6; 8 bases are shared with TRBD1. The source is a woman between 18 and 49 years old in good health. CDR3 in amino acids: CASTLTGENSPLHF. Written as DNA, the CDR3 is TGTGCCAGCACTTTGACAGGGGAAAATTCACCCCTCCACTTT.